Following are 2 T cell receptor beta chains from one sample sequenced in a study of beta chain features in type 1 diabetes. Study-level findings and limits: Shortening that was moderate but significant affected the TCRB CDR3s of Type 1 diabetes patients in all four CD4+ subsets.

Which antigens these TCRs recognize remains unknown. Sequencing targeted expressed TCRB transcripts, as all isolated RNA had been reverse transcribed. Method: immunoSEQ multiplex PCR; TCRdb's copy keeps in-frame clones and lacks some. The sample records about 41,000 clones, approximately 70% being singletons. Specimen: Tregs from blood. These receptors originate from a man under 40 with type 1 diabetes. Some clones in this sample may be carry-over from other donors' samples.

This clone turned up a few times. The rearrangement uses TRBV11-1 and TRBJ2-3; D gene uncertain. This CDR3 has 13 amino acids. The germline V gene encodes CDR1 SGHAT and CDR2 FQDESV (reference sequence). Trimming shortened V by 3 bases and J by 3 bases, and 7 bases separated the two germline ends. CDR3 protein: CASSFTATDTQYF. The CDR3 DNA is TGTGCCAGCAGCTTCACCGCGACAGATACGCAGTATTTT.

This clone was counted a few times. The chain carries TRBV4-3 and TRBJ2-7; the match to TRBD1 covers 9 bases. CDR3 size: 15 residues. The junction had 3 bases not matched to a gene; V was cut back by 1 base and J by 2 bases. Germline V lookup: CDR1 LGHNA, CDR2 YSLEER. In nucleotides, the CDR3 is TGCGCCAGCAGCCAAGGGACAGGGGTGACCTACGAGCAGTACTTC. Translating it yields CASSQGTGVTYEQYF.